This TCR beta chain was captured by sequencing in a study of response to subunit inactivated influenza vaccine. General study points: Researchers suggested that each seasonal influenza vaccination recruits few new T cells.

V lost 4 bases and J 9 bases, leaving 14 bases between the germline ends. This CDR3 spans 14 amino acids. Germline assignment: CDR1 SGHRS and CDR2 YFSETQ. TCRdb re-called the RT-PCR reads with MiXCR, one entry per CDR3 protein. The table shows 530,000 or so distinct CDR3 sequences, with approximately 15% occurring only once. A remark on this clonotype: Its antigen is currently unknown.

The input for sequencing was PBMCs from blood, taken 11 to 12 days after vaccination. This chain joins TRBV5-1 and TRBJ1-6; D is undetermined. The receptor comes from a man between 50 and 59 years old who received an inactivated influenza vaccine. Here the CDR3 reads CASSEGVSGSPLHF. CDR3 bases: TGCGCCAGCAGCGAGGGAGTCTCGGGTTCACCCCTCCACTTT.